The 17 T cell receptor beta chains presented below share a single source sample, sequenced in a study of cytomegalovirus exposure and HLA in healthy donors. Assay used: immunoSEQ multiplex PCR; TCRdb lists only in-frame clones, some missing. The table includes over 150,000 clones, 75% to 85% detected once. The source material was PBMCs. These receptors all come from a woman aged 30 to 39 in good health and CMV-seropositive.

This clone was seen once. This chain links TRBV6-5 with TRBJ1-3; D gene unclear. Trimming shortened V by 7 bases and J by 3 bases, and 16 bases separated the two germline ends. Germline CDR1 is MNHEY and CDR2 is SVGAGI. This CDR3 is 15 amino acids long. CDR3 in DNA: TGTGCCAGCACGTTCGAGGGCGTAGGTGGAAACACCATATATTTT. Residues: CASTFEGVGGNTIYF.

The CDR3: CASRSVLETQYF. The CDR3 DNA is TGTGCCAGTAGGAGTGTTCTAGAGACCCAGTACTTC. The chain recombines TRBV19 with TRBJ2-5; D not resolved. The V end lost 6 bases, the J end lost 4 bases, and 9 bases lay between the germline ends. The CDR3 is 12 residues long. Germline V gene data show CDR1 as LNHDA and CDR2 as SQIVND (reference sequence).

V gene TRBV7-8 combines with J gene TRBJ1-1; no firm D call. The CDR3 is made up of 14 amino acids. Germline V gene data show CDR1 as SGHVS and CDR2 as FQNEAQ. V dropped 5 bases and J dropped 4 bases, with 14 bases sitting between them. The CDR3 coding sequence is TGTGCCAGCAGCGCTATCGAACCGGGCACTGAAGCTTTCTTT. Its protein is CASSAIEPGTEAFF.

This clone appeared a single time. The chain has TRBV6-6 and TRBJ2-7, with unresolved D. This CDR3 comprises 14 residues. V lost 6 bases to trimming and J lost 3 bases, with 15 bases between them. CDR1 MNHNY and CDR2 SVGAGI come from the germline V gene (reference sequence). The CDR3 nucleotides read TGTGCCAGCAGACACACGACCGGGTTCTACGAGCAGTACTTC. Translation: CASRHTTGFYEQYF.

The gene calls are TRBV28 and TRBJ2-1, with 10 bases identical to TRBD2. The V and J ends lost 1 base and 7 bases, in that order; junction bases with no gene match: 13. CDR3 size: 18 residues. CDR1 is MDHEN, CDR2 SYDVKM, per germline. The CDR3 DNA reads TGTGCCAGCAGTTTATCTAGCGGGAGTTACCTCGCACAGAATGAGCAGTTCTTC. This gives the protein CASSLSSGSYLAQNEQFF.

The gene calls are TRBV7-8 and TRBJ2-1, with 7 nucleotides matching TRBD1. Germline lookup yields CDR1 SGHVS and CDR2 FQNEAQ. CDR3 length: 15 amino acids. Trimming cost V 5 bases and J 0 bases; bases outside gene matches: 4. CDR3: CASSPRTGSYNEQFF. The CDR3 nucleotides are TGTGCCAGCAGCCCTCGGACAGGCTCCTACAATGAGCAGTTCTTC.

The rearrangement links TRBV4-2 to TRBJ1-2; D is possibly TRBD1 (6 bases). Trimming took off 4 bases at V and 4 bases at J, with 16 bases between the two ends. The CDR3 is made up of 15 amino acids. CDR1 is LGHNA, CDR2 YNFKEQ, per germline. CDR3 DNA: TGTGCCAGCAGCCCCACAGGGTGGGCTTCCTATGGCTACACCTTC. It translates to CASSPTGWASYGYTF.

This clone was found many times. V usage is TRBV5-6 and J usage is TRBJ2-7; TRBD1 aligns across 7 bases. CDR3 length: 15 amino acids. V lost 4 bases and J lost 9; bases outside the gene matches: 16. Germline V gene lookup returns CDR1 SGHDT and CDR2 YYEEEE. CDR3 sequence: CASSLTGVDVLGQYF. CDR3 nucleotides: TGTGCCAGCAGCCTTACAGGGGTGGATGTACTAGGGCAGTACTTC.

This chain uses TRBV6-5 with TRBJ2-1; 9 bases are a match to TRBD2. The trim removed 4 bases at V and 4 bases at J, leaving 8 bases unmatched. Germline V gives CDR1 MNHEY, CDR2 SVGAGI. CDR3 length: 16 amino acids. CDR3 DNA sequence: TGTGCCAGCAGTTCTAGACTAGCGGCTCAATACAATGAGCAGTTCTTC. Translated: CASSSRLAAQYNEQFF.

CDR3 bases: TGCGCCAGCAGCTTGGCTTCTAGCCGGGCGGGGACCGGGGAGCTGTTTTTT. It codes for CASSLASSRAGTGELFF. V usage is TRBV5-1 and J usage is TRBJ2-2, with D possibly TRBD2 on 6 matching bases. V gave up 0 bases and J gave up 5 bases, with 17 bases separating them. Germline CDR1 is SGHRS and CDR2 is YFSETQ. The CDR3 covers 17 residues.

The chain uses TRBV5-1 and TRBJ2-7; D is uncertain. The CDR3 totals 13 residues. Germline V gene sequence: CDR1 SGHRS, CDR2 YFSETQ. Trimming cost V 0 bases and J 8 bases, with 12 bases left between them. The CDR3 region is CASSLGGPAQQYF. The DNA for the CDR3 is TGCGCCAGCAGCTTGGGTGGGCCGGCACAGCAGTACTTC.

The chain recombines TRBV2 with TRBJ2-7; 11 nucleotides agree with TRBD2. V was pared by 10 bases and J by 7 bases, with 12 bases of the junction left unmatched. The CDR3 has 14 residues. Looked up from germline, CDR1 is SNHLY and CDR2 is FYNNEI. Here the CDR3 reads CATLLTSGSWEQYF. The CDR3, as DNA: TGTGCCACCCTCCTAACTAGCGGGAGCTGGGAGCAGTACTTC.

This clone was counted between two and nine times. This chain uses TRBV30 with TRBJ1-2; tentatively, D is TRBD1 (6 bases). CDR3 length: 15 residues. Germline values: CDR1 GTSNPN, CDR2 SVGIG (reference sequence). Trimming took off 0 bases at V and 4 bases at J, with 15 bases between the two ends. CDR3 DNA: TGTGCCTGGAGTGTACAGGACAGAGTTCTCTATGGCTACACCTTC. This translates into CAWSVQDRVLYGYTF.

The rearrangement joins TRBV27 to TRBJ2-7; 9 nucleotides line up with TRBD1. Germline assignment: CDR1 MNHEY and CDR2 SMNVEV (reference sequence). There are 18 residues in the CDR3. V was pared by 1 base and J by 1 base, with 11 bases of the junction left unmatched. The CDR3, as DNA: TGTGCCAGCAGTTTATTGAACTCCGGGACAGGGATTTCCTACGAGCAGTACTTC. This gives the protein CASSLLNSGTGISYEQYF.

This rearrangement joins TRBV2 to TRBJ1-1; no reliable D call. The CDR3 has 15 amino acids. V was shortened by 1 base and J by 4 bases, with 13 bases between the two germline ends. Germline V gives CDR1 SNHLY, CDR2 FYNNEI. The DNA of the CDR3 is TGTGCCAGCAGTGAAGAGGGAGCCGTGGGCACTGAAGCTTTCTTT. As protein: CASSEEGAVGTEAFF.

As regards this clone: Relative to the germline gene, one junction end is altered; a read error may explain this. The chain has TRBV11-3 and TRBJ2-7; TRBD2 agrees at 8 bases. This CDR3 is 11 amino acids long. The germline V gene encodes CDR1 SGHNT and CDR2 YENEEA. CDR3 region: CASSLAGEQYF. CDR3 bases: TGTGCCAGCAGTTTAGCGGGGGAGCAGTACTTC.

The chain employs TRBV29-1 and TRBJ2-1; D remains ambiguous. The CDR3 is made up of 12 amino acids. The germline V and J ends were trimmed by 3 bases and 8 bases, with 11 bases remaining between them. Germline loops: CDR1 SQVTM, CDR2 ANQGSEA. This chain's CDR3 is CSVDSGAYEQFF. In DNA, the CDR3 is TGCAGCGTTGATTCCGGTGCCTATGAGCAGTTCTTC.